The 26 T cell receptor beta chains listed next were all sequenced from one sample in a study of shared clonotypes between healthy human individuals. The method was immunoSEQ multiplex PCR; TCRdb's version includes in-frame clones alone and lacks a portion of them. The sample comprises 470,000 or so clones, approximately 80% of which are singletons, and around 11% rests with the top ten. The sequencing sample was made of PBMCs. The receptors stem from a woman aged 35 to 49 in good health. Some clones in this sample may be carry-over from other donors' samples.

The chain combines TRBV5-3 with TRBJ2-2, with a possible D match to TRBD1 (6 bases). TRBV5-3 carries the ORF label, with uncertain function. V was trimmed by 3 bases and J by 1 base, leaving 16 bases between them. The CDR3 covers 17 residues. The CDR3, as DNA: TGTGCCAGAAGCTCATCCCGGGACACCAAGAACACCGGGGAGCTGTTTTTT. The encoded protein is CARSSSRDTKNTGELFF.

This clone was detected only once. J is TRBJ1-4 and V is TRBV15; TRBD1 aligns across 9 bases. V shed 8 bases, J shed 7 bases, and the junction held 8 bases outside the gene matches. The CDR3 has 14 amino acids. CDR1 is LNHNV, CDR2 YYDKDF, per germline (reference sequence). The CDR3 sequence is CATGQGRESEKLFF. The CDR3 nucleotides read TGTGCCACCGGACAGGGGAGGGAAAGTGAAAAACTGTTTTTT.

The chain couples TRBV5-1 to TRBJ2-1, with TRBD1 matching over 8 bases. Trimming at V came to 4 bases and at J to 2 bases, leaving 5 bases not matched to a gene. Looked up from germline, CDR1 is SGHRS and CDR2 is YFSETQ. The CDR3 is 15 amino acids. CDR3 sequence reads: CASSRGQGPYNEQFF. The CDR3 DNA reads as TGCGCCAGCAGCCGCGGACAGGGTCCCTACAATGAGCAGTTCTTC.

The chain employs TRBV7-9 and TRBJ1-2, with D hard to call. The germline CDR1 and CDR2 sequences are SEHNR and FQNEAQ (reference sequence). The V end lost 3 bases, the J end lost 0 bases, and 14 bases lay between the germline ends. This CDR3 region has 16 residues. CDR3 sequence reads: CASSFWRAGSNYGYTF. The CDR3 DNA is TGTGCCAGCAGCTTCTGGAGGGCCGGATCTAACTATGGCTACACCTTC.

The chain carries TRBV12-5 and TRBJ2-1; TRBD1 matches 8 bases. V gave up 5 bases and J gave up 5 bases; unmatched junction bases: 5. The CDR3 length is 14 residues. Germline V gives CDR1 LGHNT, CDR2 FRNRAP. The CDR3 nucleotides are TGTGCTAGTGGTGACAGGGGCGTAAACAATGAGCAGTTCTTC. Its translation is CASGDRGVNNEQFF.

J is TRBJ1-3 and V is TRBV28, with a tentative D call TRBD1 (5 bases). The CDR3 is 16 residues long. CDR1 is MDHEN and CDR2 is SYDVKM in the germline V gene. Trimming stripped 1 base from V and 0 bases from J, with 10 bases between. The CDR3 sequence is CASSLSGTRSGNTIYF. Here the CDR3 DNA reads TGTGCCAGCAGTTTATCGGGGACGCGCTCTGGAAACACCATATATTTT.

This rearrangement joins TRBV19 to TRBJ1-5; 9 bases fit TRBD1. This CDR3 is built from 14 residues. Trimming took 10 bases from V and 0 from J; bases not matched to a gene: 4. The germline V gene encodes CDR1 LNHDA and CDR2 SQIVND (reference sequence). CDR3: CATDRGSSNQPQHF. CDR3 DNA: TGTGCCACCGACAGGGGGTCTAGCAATCAGCCCCAGCATTTT.

This rearrangement joins TRBV16 to TRBJ2-1, with TRBD2 identical over 10 bases. The CDR3 contains 16 residues. Per the germline V gene, CDR1 is KGHSY and CDR2 is FQNENV. V dropped 0 bases and J dropped 5; count of bases not matched to a gene: 4. The CDR3 sequence is CASSQSGLAGDNEQFF. The CDR3, as DNA: TGTGCCAGCAGCCAATCTGGGCTAGCGGGAGACAATGAGCAGTTCTTC.

This chain connects TRBV27 to TRBJ1-5; 7 positions agree with TRBD1. There are 15 residues in the CDR3. With V trimmed by 8 bases and J by 7 bases, 14 bases remained unmatched. CDR1 MNHEY and CDR2 SMNVEV come from the germline V gene (reference sequence). CDR3 sequence (DNA): TGTGCCAGCTGCCCCGGGACAGAAGGTCGGCAGCCCCAGCATTTT. It codes for CASCPGTEGRQPQHF.

Concerning this clone: A far larger clone is a single base away, which makes a read error likely. V usage is TRBV2 and J usage is TRBJ2-2; possibly TRBD1 for D (5 bases). CDR1 and CDR2 (germline): SNHLY, FYNNEI. The CDR3 is 15 residues long. V lost 4 bases to trimming and J lost 4 bases, with 13 bases between them. CDR3 sequence reads: CASSVVGRGTGELFF. In DNA form, the CDR3 reads TGTGCCAGCAGTGTAGTGGGGCGTGGCACCGGGGAGCTGTTTTTT. Drawing the rest from reference TRBV2 and TRBJ2-2, the complete variable domain is EPEVTQTPSHQVTQMGQEVILRCVPISNHLYFYWYRQILGQKVEFLVSFYNNEISEKSEIFDDQFSVERPDGSNFTLKIRSTKLEDSAMYFCASSVVGRGTGELFFGEGSRLTVL.

The genes are TRBV7-6 and TRBJ2-1; TRBD2 might be the D (5 bases). The CDR3 is 15 residues long. Germline V gives CDR1 SGHVS, CDR2 FNYEAQ. The germline V and J ends were trimmed by 5 bases and 4 bases, with 15 bases remaining between them. Here the CDR3 DNA reads TGTGCCAGCAGCGGTCTAGGACTCGAGTACAATGAGCAGTTCTTC. This translates into CASSGLGLEYNEQFF.

On this clone itself: This may be a read error: a much more frequent sequence differs by one nucleotide. This chain joins TRBV11-1 and TRBJ2-7; unclear D gene. The CDR3 covers 11 residues. Germline CDR1 reads SGHAT; CDR2 reads FQDESV (reference sequence). The CDR3 here is CAGSFGHEQYF. CDR3 in DNA: TGTGCCGGCAGCTTCGGCCACGAGCAGTACTTC.

The chain joins TRBV9 to TRBJ2-7; TRBD1 matches 9 bases. V shed 2 bases, J shed 7 bases, and the junction held 7 bases outside the gene matches. This CDR3 has 14 residues. CDR1 SGDLS and CDR2 YYNGEE come from the germline V gene. Written as DNA, the CDR3 is TGTGCCAGCAGCGTGGGACAGGGAGGGGTGGAGCAGTACTTC. Its protein is CASSVGQGGVEQYF.

The chain has TRBV5-8 and TRBJ2-5; D may match TRBD1 or TRBD2 (6 bases each). This CDR3 comprises 16 residues. In germline, CDR1 is SGHTS, CDR2 YDEGEE. With 4 bases removed from V and 6 bases from J, the gap between germline ends came to 22 bases. The CDR3 region is CASSPKWRGYEKTQYF. The CDR3 region has the DNA TGTGCCAGCAGCCCCAAATGGAGGGGGTATGAGAAGACCCAGTACTTC.

The chain combines TRBV4-1 with TRBJ2-3, with D perhaps matching TRBD1 or TRBD2 (6 bases each). CDR1 MGHRA and CDR2 YSYEKL come from the germline V gene. The CDR3 covers 15 residues. The V gene lost 0 bases and the J gene lost 5 bases, with 12 bases spanning the gap. The DNA of the CDR3 is TGCGCCAGCAGCCAAGATCAGGGGCGGGGAGATACGCAGTATTTT. Protein product: CASSQDQGRGDTQYF.

The J gene is TRBJ1-2, the V gene TRBV21-1. TRBV21-1 corresponds to a pseudogene. The CDR3 is 11 residues long. CDR3: CASSKGDLGQF. In nucleotides, the CDR3 is TGTGCCAGCAGCAAGGGGGACCTTGGGCAGTTC.

This chain links TRBV6-5 with TRBJ2-7, with no clear D. This CDR3 has 11 residues. Germline CDR1 is MNHEY and CDR2 is SVGAGI. V was shortened by 11 bases and J by 2 bases, with 10 bases between the two germline ends. The DNA of the CDR3 is TGTGCCTCCCGGTCGGCCTACGAGCAGTACTTC. Its protein product is CASRSAYEQYF.

The CDR3 bases are TGCGCCAGCAGCTTGGCCATGGCTAGCGTGAGCACAGATACGCAGTATTTT. Amino acid sequence: CASSLAMASVSTDTQYF. This chain joins TRBV5-1 and TRBJ2-3; maybe TRBD2 (6 bases). Trimming pared 0 bases from V and 0 bases from J, leaving 14 bases between. The CDR3 consists of 17 residues. The germline V gene encodes CDR1 SGHRS and CDR2 YFSETQ. The full variable domain, its missing parts supplied by reference TRBV5-1 and TRBJ2-3, is KAGVTQTPRYLIKTRGQQVTLSCSPISGHRSVSWYQQTPGQGLQFLFEYFSETQRNKGNFPGRFSGRQFSNSRSEMNVSTLELGDSALYLCASSLAMASVSTDTQYFGPGTRLTVL.

This chain connects TRBV20-1 to TRBJ2-5, with D hard to call. The germline V gene has CDR1 DFQATT and CDR2 SNEGSKA (reference sequence). The CDR3 loop spans 11 amino acids. V lost 3 bases, J lost 0 bases, and 2 bases lay in between. The CDR3 protein is CSASDQETQYF. The CDR3 DNA reads as TGCAGTGCTAGCGACCAAGAGACCCAGTACTTC.

The rearrangement links TRBV28 to TRBJ1-6, with D uncertain. This CDR3 comprises 12 residues. Germline V gene sequence: CDR1 MDHEN, CDR2 SYDVKM. V lost 8 bases and J lost 7, with 9 bases in between. The CDR3 DNA is TGTGCCAGCCGGGCCTCAAATTCACCCCTCCACTTT. It encodes CASRASNSPLHF.

As to this clone: A much larger clone sits a single nucleotide away, making a read error possible. Here the CDR3 DNA reads TGTGCCAGCAGCGTAGGGGGTACCAGGGGAGATACGCAGTATTTT. Translation gives CASSVGGTRGDTQYF. The rearrangement uses TRBV9 and TRBJ2-3; weak D call: TRBD1 (6 bases). The CDR3 is 15 residues long. Looked up from germline, CDR1 is SGDLS and CDR2 is YYNGEE. Trimming took off 0 bases at V and 5 bases at J, with 13 bases between the two ends.

The rearrangement joins TRBV10-3 to TRBJ2-3; the D gene is possibly TRBD1 (5 bases). The CDR3 covers 15 residues. Looked up from germline, CDR1 is ENHRY and CDR2 is SYGVKD. V shed 5 bases and J shed 3 bases, with 15 bases lying between them. CDR3 bases: TGTGCCATCAGTCTCCAGGGCTCAGGGACAGATACGCAGTATTTT. Protein: CAISLQGSGTDTQYF.

This clone occurred once. The V gene is TRBV5-4, the J gene TRBJ1-2; D is ambiguous. Per germline, CDR1 SGHNT and CDR2 YYREEE (reference sequence). The CDR3 length is 16 residues. The V end was cut by 3 bases, the J end by 3 bases, with 18 bases between. CDR3: CASSYGGISLDYGYTF. CDR3 DNA sequence: TGTGCCAGCAGCTACGGAGGGATTAGCTTAGACTATGGCTACACCTTC.

The V and J genes are TRBV7-3 and TRBJ2-7; 9 bases agree with TRBD1. CDR1 SGHTA and CDR2 FQGTGA come from the germline V gene. The CDR3 covers 15 residues. The V segment lost 0 bases and the J segment 5 bases; nucleotides outside the gene matches: 5. The CDR3 nucleotides are TGTGCCAGCAGCTTAACAGGGACAGGGAGGGACGAGCAGTACTTC. Residues: CASSLTGTGRDEQYF. Using reference TRBV7-3 and TRBJ2-7 for the parts outside the CDR3, the full variable domain is GAGVSQTPSNKVTEKGKYVELRCDPISGHTALYWYRQSLGQGPEFLIYFQGTGAADDSGLPNDRFFAVRPEGSVSTLKIQRTERGDSAVYLCASSLTGTGRDEQYFGPGTRLTVT.

This chain links TRBV28 with TRBJ2-1; 8 bases are shared with TRBD2. J was trimmed by 10 bases and V by 7 bases; bases with no gene match: 9. Germline assignment: CDR1 MDHEN and CDR2 SYDVKM. This CDR3 is built from 13 residues. CDR3 bases: TGTGCCAGCATCCTCTCTCCTAGCGGGGAGCAGTTCTTC. Its translation is CASILSPSGEQFF.

The V and J genes are TRBV7-3 and TRBJ2-5; 7 bases fit TRBD1. This CDR3 is 16 amino acids long. With V trimmed by 11 bases and J by 2 bases, 17 bases remained unmatched. The germline gives CDR1 SGHTA, CDR2 FQGTGA. CDR3 sequence reads: CAVLSGGHSPQETQYF. The DNA of the CDR3 is TGTGCCGTCTTGTCAGGGGGACACTCCCCTCAAGAGACCCAGTACTTC.